This TCR beta chain is from a study of breast tumors, draining lymph nodes, adjacent tissues. Germline V lookup: CDR1 MDHEN, CDR2 SYDVKM. Trimming stripped 5 bases from V and 8 bases from J, with 22 bases between. CDR3 length: 16 amino acids. TCRdb itself ran the multiplex PCR reads through MiXCR, one entry per CDR3 protein. The sample yields some 230,000 distinct CDR3 sequences, less than 35% seen once. Axillary draining lymph nodes of breast cancer patients supplied the node samples. The clonotype comes from a female donor with breast cancer. Some clones in this sample may be carry-over from other donors' samples. This rearrangement joins TRBV28 to TRBJ1-3; weak D call: TRBD1 (6 bases). The sample was axillary lymph node tissue. CDR3 sequence reads: CASSPPGTLYGYTIYF. As DNA, the CDR3 is TGTGCCAGCAGTCCGCCCGGGACACTCTATGGCTACACCATATATTTT.